The source of this T cell receptor (beta chain) is a study of T cell responses to AZD1222 COVID-19 vaccine. Notes on this clone: Its antigen is still unknown.

The method was immunoSEQ multiplex PCR; TCRdb's version includes in-frame clones alone and lacks a portion of them. The data hold about 130,000 clones, with 75% to 90% observed a single time. Study outcomes and limitations: Compared with day 0, the breadth and depth of the Spike-specific TCR repertoire rose significantly after two doses of AZD1222. Clonal diversity was possibly underestimated; the donors were predominantly white British and more often female.

The CDR3 totals 15 residues. Germline CDR1 is SGHTS and CDR2 is YDEGEE. V was shortened by 0 bases and J by 9 bases, with 16 bases between the two germline ends. The chain uses TRBV5-8 and TRBJ1-5; D is unresolved. This receptor was obtained from an adult in good health. Here the sequenced sample was peripheral blood, taken on day 0 of AZD1222 vaccination. The CDR3 DNA sequence: TGTGCCAGCAGCTTGGAACAAGGGTATTCACCGCCCCAGCATTTT. Amino acid sequence: CASSLEQGYSPPQHF.